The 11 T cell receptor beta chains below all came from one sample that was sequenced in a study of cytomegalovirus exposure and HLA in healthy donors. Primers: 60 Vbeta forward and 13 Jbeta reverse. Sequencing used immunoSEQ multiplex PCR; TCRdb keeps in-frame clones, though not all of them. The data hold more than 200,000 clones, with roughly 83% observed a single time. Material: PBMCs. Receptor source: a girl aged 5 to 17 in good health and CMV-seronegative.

The CDR3 DNA is TGTGCCACCAGCAGGGGCCCGACGAACACCGGGGAGCTGTTTTTT. This codes for CATSRGPTNTGELFF. V is TRBV15 and J is TRBJ2-2; D ambiguous. The CDR3 runs 15 residues. V shed 3 bases and J shed 0 bases, with 8 bases lying between them. Germline V CDR1 and CDR2: LNHNV, YYDKDF (reference sequence).

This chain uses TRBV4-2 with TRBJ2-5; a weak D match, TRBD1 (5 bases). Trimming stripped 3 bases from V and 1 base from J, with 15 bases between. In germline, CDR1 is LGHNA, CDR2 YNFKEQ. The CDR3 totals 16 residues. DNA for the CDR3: TGTGCCAGCAGCCAGGGGCCCTCCCCTCGCCAAGAGACCCAGTACTTC. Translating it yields CASSQGPSPRQETQYF.

CDR3 amino acids: CASRSGAQETQYF. CDR3 in DNA: TGTGCCAGCAGGAGCGGGGCCCAAGAGACCCAGTACTTC. The chain employs TRBV25-1 and TRBJ2-5; 7 nucleotides agree with TRBD2. Germline CDR1 reads MGHDK; CDR2 reads SYGVNS. With 6 bases clipped from V and 1 base from J, the junction kept 2 bases outside the gene matches. The CDR3 contains 13 residues.

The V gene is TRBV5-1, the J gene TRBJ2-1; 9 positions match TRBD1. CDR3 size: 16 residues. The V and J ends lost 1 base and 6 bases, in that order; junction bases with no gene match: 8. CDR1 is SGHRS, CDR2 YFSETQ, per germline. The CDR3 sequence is CASSLWGAGQGNEQFF. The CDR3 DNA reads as TGCGCCAGCAGCTTGTGGGGAGCGGGACAGGGCAATGAGCAGTTCTTC.

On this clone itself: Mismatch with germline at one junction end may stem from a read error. CDR3 residues: CASSLGTAAREAQYF. The CDR3 DNA is TGTGCCAGCAGTTTAGGGACAGCCGCAAGAGAGGCCCAGTACTTC. J is TRBJ2-5 and V is TRBV28; 7 bases fit TRBD1. The germline V gene encodes CDR1 MDHEN and CDR2 SYDVKM. This CDR3 is built from 15 residues. Full variable domain (remainder filled in from reference TRBV28 and TRBJ2-5): DVKVTQSSRYLVKRTGEKVFLECVQDMDHENMFWYRQDPGLGLRLIYFSYDVKMKEKGDIPEGYSVSREKKERFSLILESASTNQTSMYLCASSLGTAAREAQYFGPGTRLLVL.

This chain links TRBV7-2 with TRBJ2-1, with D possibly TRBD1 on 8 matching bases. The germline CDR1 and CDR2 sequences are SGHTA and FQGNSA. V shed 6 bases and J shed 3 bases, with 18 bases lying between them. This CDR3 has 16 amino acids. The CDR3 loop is CASRQTGGGDYNEQFF. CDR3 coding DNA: TGTGCCAGCAGACAAACAGGGGGGGGTGACTACAATGAGCAGTTCTTC.

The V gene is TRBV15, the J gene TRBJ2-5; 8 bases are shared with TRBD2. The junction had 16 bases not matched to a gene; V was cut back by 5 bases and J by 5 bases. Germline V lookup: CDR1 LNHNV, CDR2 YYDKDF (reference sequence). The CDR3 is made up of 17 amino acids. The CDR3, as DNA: TGTGCCACCAGCCCAAGGATCCGTAGCGGGGTGCATGAGACCCAGTACTTC. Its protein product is CATSPRIRSGVHETQYF. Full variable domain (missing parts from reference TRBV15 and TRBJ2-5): DAMVIQNPRYQVTQFGKPVTLSCSQTLNHNVMYWYQQKSSQAPKLLFHYYDKDFNNEADTPDNFQSRRPNTSFCFLDIRSPGLGDTAMYLCATSPRIRSGVHETQYFGPGTRLLVL.

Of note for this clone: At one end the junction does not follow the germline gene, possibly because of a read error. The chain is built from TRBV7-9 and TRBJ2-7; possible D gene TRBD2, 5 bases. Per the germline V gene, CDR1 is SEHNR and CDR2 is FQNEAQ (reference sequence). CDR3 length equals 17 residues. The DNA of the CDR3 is TGTTCCAGCAGCTTAGGGTGGGGAGTAAGTACCCCCTACGAGCAGTACTTC. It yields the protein CSSSLGWGVSTPYEQYF.

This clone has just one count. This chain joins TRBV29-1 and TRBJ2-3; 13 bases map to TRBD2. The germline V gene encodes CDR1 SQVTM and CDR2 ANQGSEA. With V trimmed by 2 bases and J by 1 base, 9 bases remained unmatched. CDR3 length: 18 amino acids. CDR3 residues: CSVETGPGTSGGTDTQYF. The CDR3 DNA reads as TGCAGCGTTGAAACCGGTCCCGGGACTAGCGGGGGCACAGATACGCAGTATTTT.

The CDR3 spells CSVQGMASYEQYF. CDR3 DNA: TGCAGCGTCCAGGGGATGGCGTCCTACGAGCAGTACTTC. V usage is TRBV29-1 and J usage is TRBJ2-7; maybe TRBD1 (6 bases). Trimming removed 6 bases at V and 1 base at J, with 13 bases between. This CDR3 has 13 residues. Germline values: CDR1 SQVTM, CDR2 ANQGSEA.

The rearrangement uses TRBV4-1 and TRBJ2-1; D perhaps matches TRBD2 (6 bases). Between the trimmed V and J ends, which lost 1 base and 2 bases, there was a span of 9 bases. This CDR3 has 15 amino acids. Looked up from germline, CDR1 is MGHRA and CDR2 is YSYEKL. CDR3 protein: CASSQVPGAYNEQFF. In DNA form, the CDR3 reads TGCGCCAGCAGCCAAGTCCCGGGAGCCTACAATGAGCAGTTCTTC.